The 2 T cell receptor beta chains listed next were all sequenced from one sample in a study of cytomegalovirus exposure and HLA in healthy donors. Primers: 60 Vbeta forward and 13 Jbeta reverse. Libraries were prepared by immunoSEQ multiplex PCR; TCRdb keeps only in-frame clonotypes and omits some of them. This table holds 200,000 or so clones, over 75% found once. The specimen sequenced was PBMCs. The receptors here all came from a boy aged 2-9 years in good health and CMV-seronegative.

V usage is TRBV7-6 and J usage is TRBJ2-7; TRBD2 aligns across 7 bases. Germline CDR1 reads SGHVS; CDR2 reads FNYEAQ. This CDR3 comprises 15 residues. V was clipped by 5 bases and J by 0 bases; unmatched bases: 7. This chain's CDR3 is CASSRSSGSSYEQYF. In nucleotides, the CDR3 is TGTGCCAGCAGCCGATCTAGCGGAAGCTCCTACGAGCAGTACTTC.

Note on this clone: The conserved phenylalanine or tryptophan is not found at the CDR3 terminus, so this likely reflects a read error. V is TRBV15 and J is TRBJ2-3; TRBD2 matches 9 bases. Germline loops: CDR1 LNHNV, CDR2 YYDKDF (reference sequence). The CDR3 extends over 18 amino acids. The trim removed 1 base at V and 6 bases at J, leaving 14 bases unmatched. This CDR3 is CATSRAGGLALLTDTQYL. The CDR3 DNA reads TGTGCCACCAGCAGAGCAGGGGGACTAGCCTTACTGACGGATACGCAGTATCTT.